This T cell receptor (beta chain) was obtained from a study of immune heterogeneity within non-small cell lung tumors. Overall study: The tumors comprised several squamous cell carcinomas, approximately 10 non-squamous carcinomas and 1 not otherwise specified.

TCRs were amplified from 450 to 700 ng gDNA of bulk tumor per sample. In surgery, several biopsies were collected from each primary tumor at widely spaced sites. With untreated, newly diagnosed non-small cell lung cancer, the patients went on to undergo curative surgery. Study-wide findings and caveats: A moderate but significant correlation was observed between local T-cell clonality and local tumor mutational burden (R around 0.32). Identical dominant CDR3 beta clonotypes were found recurring across a patient's tumor sites, along with site-unique high-frequency clones.

This clonotype was detected only a few times. Its target is unknown. Multiplex PCR was performed with 32 V and 13 J primers, and it amplified TCR beta CDR3. A single record per CDR3 protein comes from TCRdb applying MiXCR to the multiplex PCR reads. The sample gives 9,500 to 13,000 distinct CDR3 sequences, roughly 30% of which show up once; roughly 23% is in the top ten. Material for sequencing was lung tumor tissue. This clonotype was sampled from a woman between 50 and 59 years old with non-small cell lung cancer.

CDR3 sequence: CASSVTVNTEAFF. In DNA form, the CDR3 reads TGTGCCAGCAGTGTGACAGTGAACACTGAAGCTTTCTTT. The V and J genes are TRBV25-1 and TRBJ1-1, with D possibly being TRBD1 (5 bases). The ends were cut back, 4 bases at V and 0 bases at J, with 6 bases in the middle. Germline V lookup: CDR1 MGHDK, CDR2 SYGVNS. This CDR3 is built from 13 residues. Based on the CDR3 plus reference TRBV25-1 and TRBJ1-1, the full variable domain is EADIYQTPRYLVIGTGKKITLECSQTMGHDKMYWYQQDPGMELHLIHYSYGVNSTEKGDLSSESTVSRIRTEHFPLTLESARPSHTSQYLCASSVTVNTEAFFGQGTRLTVV.